The following is a T cell receptor beta chain sequence with its context. Its target is not known. V gave up 5 bases and J gave up 0 bases; unmatched junction bases: 8. The CDR3 totals 16 residues. Germline V gene sequence: CDR1 MNHNS, CDR2 SASEGT. This record belongs to a study of T cells in Graves' hyperthyroidism and ophthalmopathy. Study-level results: Progression to ophthalmopathy was predicted a median of roughly 6.6 months early.

The CDR3 regions of TCR beta were amplified from RNA transcripts. First-round RT-PCR with HTBI primers amplified the TCR CDR3 region. TCRdb re-called the multiplex PCR reads with MiXCR, one entry per CDR3 protein. This sample has fewer than 550,000 distinct CDR3 sequences; around 14% occur once, and the top ten carry roughly 15%. Sequencing input: blood. The chain combines TRBV6-1 with TRBJ1-1; 8 bases map to TRBD1. This clonotype was obtained from a woman under 30 with Graves' hyperthyroidism. Here the CDR3 DNA reads TGTGCCAGCAGTCATGACAGGGGCGGTTTGAACACTGAAGCTTTCTTT. Translated: CASSHDRGGLNTEAFF.